These 31 T cell receptor beta chains came from one sample sequenced in a study of blood T cells in healthy people across ages. A sample-barcoded 5' primer and a J-beta primer mix were used in a second PCR of roughly 6 to 11 cycles. TCRdb independently ran MiXCR on the 5' RACE reads; one entry per CDR3 protein. The sample lists around 1,000,000 distinct CDR3 sequences; roughly two fifths were seen once. Sequenced material: blood. Every receptor here comes from a man between 18 and 29 years old in good health.

The gene calls are TRBV2 and TRBJ1-2; weak D call: TRBD1 (5 bases). Trimming stripped 10 bases from V and 3 bases from J, with 18 bases between. CDR3 length: 14 residues. In germline, CDR1 is SNHLY, CDR2 FYNNEI. The CDR3 nucleotides are TGTGCCAACCAAAGGGAACGGGGGGACTATGGCTACACCTTC. Its protein product is CANQRERGDYGYTF.

This clonotype showed up just a few times. The rearrangement links TRBV29-1 to TRBJ1-1; D not certain. Trimming pared 7 bases from V and 8 bases from J, leaving 17 bases between. The CDR3 spans 12 residues. Germline lookup yields CDR1 SQVTM and CDR2 ANQGSEA. The CDR3 is CSAEGYRPEAFF. The DNA for the CDR3 is TGCAGCGCGGAGGGATATCGGCCCGAAGCTTTCTTT. Drawing the rest from reference TRBV29-1 and TRBJ1-1, the complete variable domain is SAVISQKPSRDICQRGTSLTIQCQVDSQVTMMFWYRQQPGQSLTLIATANQGSEATYESGFVIDKFPISRPNLTFSTLTVSNMSPEDSSIYLCSAEGYRPEAFFGQGTRLTVV.

V gene TRBV20-1 combines with J gene TRBJ1-1, with D unclear. Trimming removed 3 bases from V and 6 bases from J, with 14 bases in between. Germline values: CDR1 DFQATT, CDR2 SNEGSKA (reference sequence). The CDR3 spans 13 residues. CDR3 sequence reads: CSASRASLPEAFF. CDR3 bases: TGCAGTGCTAGCCGGGCGAGTCTCCCTGAAGCTTTCTTT.

This clonotype has a handful of counts. This chain uses TRBV10-3 with TRBJ2-4; D call uncertain. Germline assignment: CDR1 ENHRY and CDR2 SYGVKD. Trimming removed 0 bases at V and 15 bases at J, with 15 bases between. The CDR3 has 13 amino acids. CDR3 nucleotides: TGTGCCATCAGTGAGTCGTTGGTCCAGACGAGGTACTTC. Translating it yields CAISESLVQTRYF.

V and J are TRBV12-3 or TRBV12-4 and TRBJ2-7; TRBD1 aligns across 8 bases. Trimming took 3 bases from V and 9 from J; bases not matched to a gene: 10. The CDR3 sequence is 14 residues long. CDR3 bases: TGTGCCAGCAGTTTCGCGGACAGGGAAGATGGGCAGTACTTC. Amino acid sequence: CASSFADREDGQYF.

The chain recombines TRBV7-2 with TRBJ1-6; 12 nucleotides align to TRBD1. The CDR3 extends over 18 amino acids. Germline CDR1 reads SGHTA; CDR2 reads FQGNSA. V shed 4 bases, J shed 8 bases, and the junction held 12 bases outside the gene matches. The CDR3 loop reads CASSSPQGTGGGDSPLHF. The CDR3 nucleotides are TGTGCCAGCAGCTCCCCCCAAGGGACAGGGGGCGGTGATTCACCCCTCCACTTT.

This clonotype was seen repeatedly, ten times or more. The chain recombines TRBV10-3 with TRBJ2-5; the D gene is possibly TRBD1 (6 bases). The ends were cut back, 3 bases at V and 6 bases at J, with 17 bases in the middle. Germline V gene sequence: CDR1 ENHRY, CDR2 SYGVKD. The CDR3 length is 15 residues. The CDR3 loop is CAISEGTGSKQTQYF. The CDR3 bases are TGTGCCATCAGTGAAGGTACAGGGAGTAAGCAGACCCAGTACTTC.

The chain is built from TRBV2 and TRBJ2-1; no definite D call. V dropped 5 bases and J dropped 5 bases, with 16 bases sitting between them. There are 15 residues in the CDR3. The germline gives CDR1 SNHLY, CDR2 FYNNEI. As DNA, the CDR3 is TGTGCCAGCAGTACCGACCGGACGGTAAACAATGAGCAGTTCTTC. Its protein product is CASSTDRTVNNEQFF. The full variable domain, completed using reference TRBV2 and TRBJ2-1, is EPEVTQTPSHQVTQMGQEVILRCVPISNHLYFYWYRQILGQKVEFLVSFYNNEISEKSEIFDDQFSVERPDGSNFTLKIRSTKLEDSAMYFCASSTDRTVNNEQFFGPGTRLTVL.

This clonotype was seen more than once but under ten times. The V call is TRBV29-1, the J call TRBJ1-1; TRBD1 matches at 10 bases. V gave up 7 bases and J gave up 4 bases; unmatched junction bases: 3. The CDR3 contains 12 residues. The germline CDR1 and CDR2 sequences are SQVTM and ANQGSEA. The CDR3: CSGRDRGTEAFF. In DNA form, the CDR3 reads TGCAGCGGCCGGGACAGGGGCACTGAAGCTTTCTTT. Looking up the rest from reference TRBV29-1 and TRBJ1-1 gives the full variable domain: SAVISQKPSRDICQRGTSLTIQCQVDSQVTMMFWYRQQPGQSLTLIATANQGSEATYESGFVIDKFPISRPNLTFSTLTVSNMSPEDSSIYLCSGRDRGTEAFFGQGTRLTVV.

This rearrangement joins TRBV10-3 to TRBJ2-1, with TRBD2 matching 11 bases. CDR1 ENHRY and CDR2 SYGVKD come from the germline V gene. CDR3 length: 21 residues. J was trimmed by 2 bases and V by 4 bases; bases with no gene match: 19. CDR3 coding DNA: TGTGCCATCAGTGGTATTTCAAGGGTGTCTAGCGGGGGGCCAACCTACAATGAGCAGTTCTTC. Translation: CAISGISRVSSGGPTYNEQFF.

The rearrangement joins TRBV29-1 to TRBJ1-4; D remains unclear. The CDR3 is made up of 14 amino acids. Per germline, CDR1 SQVTM and CDR2 ANQGSEA. V dropped 1 base and J dropped 0 bases, with 6 bases sitting between them. As DNA, the CDR3 is TGCAGCGTTGAAGGCAGAGCAACTAATGAAAAACTGTTTTTT. Residues: CSVEGRATNEKLFF.

The chain joins TRBV20-1 to TRBJ1-2, with 8 bases identical to TRBD1. The CDR3 sequence is 14 residues long. Trimming cost V 3 bases and J 8 bases; bases outside gene matches: 11. Germline-derived CDR1 and CDR2 are DFQATT and SNEGSKA (reference sequence). CDR3 loop: CSARRQGANEGYTF. The CDR3 DNA sequence: TGCAGTGCTAGGCGTCAGGGGGCTAATGAAGGCTACACCTTC.

V gene TRBV9 combines with J gene TRBJ1-1, with 11 bases matching TRBD1. Germline CDR1 is SGDLS and CDR2 is YYNGEE. The V segment lost 0 bases and the J segment 5 bases; nucleotides outside the gene matches: 6. The CDR3 length is 16 residues. CDR3: CASSVAPDRGLTEAFF. CDR3 nucleotides: TGTGCCAGCAGCGTAGCTCCGGACAGGGGGCTGACTGAAGCTTTCTTT.

The table lists this clonotype with many counts. The J gene is TRBJ2-7, the V gene TRBV20-1, with D hard to call. CDR3 length: 12 amino acids. Germline V gene lookup returns CDR1 DFQATT and CDR2 SNEGSKA (reference sequence). Trimming took 3 bases from V and 0 from J, leaving 6 bases between them. The DNA for the CDR3 is TGCAGTGCTAGTCAGAGCTCCTACGAGCAGTACTTC. Protein product: CSASQSSYEQYF.

The sample holds a few counts of this clonotype. This chain uses TRBV4-1 with TRBJ1-6, with 7 bases matching TRBD1. There are 13 residues in the CDR3. In germline, CDR1 is MGHRA, CDR2 YSYEKL. Unmatched junction bases numbered 7, after V lost 8 bases and J lost 9 bases. CDR3 sequence (DNA): TGCGCCAGCCAAGTCGACAGGGCTTCACCCCTCCACTTT. Protein product: CASQVDRASPLHF.

This chain connects TRBV7-9 to TRBJ2-1; D unresolved. This CDR3 contains 15 residues. Trimming stripped 5 bases from V and 8 bases from J, with 19 bases between. CDR1 and CDR2 from the germline V gene are SEHNR and FQNEAQ (reference sequence). CDR3 sequence reads: CASSTDGGISHEQFF. Here the CDR3 DNA reads TGTGCCAGCAGCACAGACGGTGGCATCTCCCATGAGCAGTTCTTC.

The chain joins TRBV27 to TRBJ1-2; the match to TRBD1 covers 7 bases. From germline, CDR1 is MNHEY and CDR2 SMNVEV (reference sequence). This CDR3 has 14 residues. Losses at the gene ends were 6 bases for V and 6 bases for J; bases not matched to a gene: 10. The CDR3 loop is CASRETGVQNGYTF. In DNA, the CDR3 is TGTGCCAGCAGGGAAACAGGGGTCCAGAATGGCTACACCTTC.

The genes are TRBV29-1 and TRBJ2-3, with TRBD2 matching over 7 bases. The germline gives CDR1 SQVTM, CDR2 ANQGSEA. The CDR3 sequence is 14 residues long. Losses at the gene ends were 7 bases for V and 9 bases for J; bases not matched to a gene: 16. This CDR3 reads CSAPRAGADGTQYF. The CDR3 region has the DNA TGCAGCGCCCCACGTGCGGGAGCCGACGGGACGCAGTATTTT.

In its sample, this clonotype was seen many times. The chain links TRBV20-1 to TRBJ2-3; TRBD1 is a possible D gene (6 bases). The CDR3 covers 15 residues. CDR1 is DFQATT, CDR2 SNEGSKA, per germline (reference sequence). Trimming left V 6 bases short and J 6 bases short, with 22 bases between. CDR3 residues: CSARADRIYEDTQYF. CDR3 nucleotide sequence: TGCAGTGCACGTGCCGACAGGATTTATGAGGATACGCAGTATTTT.

The rearrangement joins TRBV6-2 or TRBV6-3 to TRBJ1-1; the match to TRBD1 covers 7 bases. CDR1 and CDR2 from the germline V gene are MNHEY and SVGEGT. J lost 1 base, V lost 6 bases, and 5 bases had no gene match. The CDR3 is 14 residues long. The DNA for the CDR3 is TGTGCCAGCAGAGCGGGACAGAAGAACACTGAAGCTTTCTTT. Translated, it gives CASRAGQKNTEAFF.

This clonotype was found a few times. The chain combines TRBV20-1 with TRBJ1-6, with D maybe TRBD1 (5 bases). This CDR3 is built from 13 residues. Germline loops: CDR1 DFQATT, CDR2 SNEGSKA (reference sequence). V lost 6 bases and J 10 bases, leaving 16 bases between the germline ends. CDR3 bases: TGCAGTGCCAAGGGACCCATGGCATCACCCCTCCACTTT. It is translated as CSAKGPMASPLHF.

Notes on this clonotype: One end of the junction fails to match germline, which may point to a read error. The J gene is TRBJ2-3, the V gene TRBV12-5; D may be TRBD1 or TRBD2 (5 bases each). The CDR3 consists of 15 residues. CDR1 is LGHNT and CDR2 is FRNRAP in the germline V gene. CDR3 DNA: TGTGCTAGAGGTTACTCGACAGACTACACAGATGCGCAGTATTTT. Residues: CARGYSTDYTDAQYF.

The table lists this clonotype with a few counts. This sequence joins TRBV27 and TRBJ1-2; no clear D gene. Germline lookup yields CDR1 MNHEY and CDR2 SMNVEV (reference sequence). V lost 5 bases, J lost 8 bases, and 15 bases lay in between. The CDR3 is 13 amino acids. In DNA form, the CDR3 reads TGTGCCAGCAGTCCTACGGGCGTGGGGGGCTACACCTTC. This codes for CASSPTGVGGYTF.

This clonotype was counted a few times. This chain connects TRBV6-5 to TRBJ2-7; 8 nucleotides line up with TRBD2. The J call may be faulty, since TRBJ2-5 better matches the DNA end. This CDR3 is 14 amino acids long. The germline gives CDR1 MNHEY, CDR2 SVGAGI. As DNA, the CDR3 is TGTGCCAGCAGTTCAGGGACTAGTGGAAAGACCCAGTACTTC. Translating it yields CASSSGTSGKTQYF.

The genes are TRBV3-1 and TRBJ2-2; D remains ambiguous. V dropped 4 bases and J dropped 7 bases, with 13 bases sitting between them. Per germline, CDR1 LGHDT and CDR2 YNNKEL (reference sequence). The CDR3 is 14 amino acids. The chain's CDR3 is CASSPRSGGGELFF. The CDR3 bases are TGTGCCAGCAGCCCAAGATCAGGTGGCGGGGAGCTGTTTTTT.

This clonotype was detected only a few times. The V call is TRBV4-3, the J call TRBJ2-1, with a weak D call TRBD2 (5 bases). The DNA end is more similar to TRBJ2-7, so the J call may be wrong. Germline CDR1 and CDR2: LGHNA and YSLEER. This CDR3 spans 15 amino acids. The CDR3 DNA reads TGCGCCAGCAGTCGACTGGAGGATACTTACAATGAGCAGTACTTC. This encodes CASSRLEDTYNEQYF.

This clonotype was picked up a small number of times. This sequence joins TRBV6-5 and TRBJ1-2, with 9 nucleotides matching TRBD1. CDR1 MNHEY and CDR2 SVGAGI come from the germline V gene. Trimming at V came to 0 bases and at J to 4 bases, leaving 6 bases not matched to a gene. CDR3 size: 16 residues. The CDR3 is CASSYSRRTGAYGYTF. CDR3 DNA: TGTGCCAGCAGTTACTCCCGGCGGACAGGGGCCTATGGCTACACCTTC.

The chain employs TRBV5-1 and TRBJ2-7, with D unclear. The CDR3 is 14 residues long. V was clipped by 4 bases and J by 0 bases, with 11 bases between them. Germline lookup yields CDR1 SGHRS and CDR2 YFSETQ. CDR3 sequence: CASSANLNSYEQYF. As DNA, the CDR3 is TGCGCCAGCAGCGCTAACTTGAACTCCTACGAGCAGTACTTC.

The chain carries TRBV6-2 or TRBV6-3 and TRBJ1-5; D gene ambiguous. The CDR3 totals 14 residues. V shed 2 bases and J shed 4 bases, with 9 bases lying between them. From germline, CDR1 is MNHEY and CDR2 SVGEGT. The CDR3 DNA is TGTGCCAGCAGTTACGCGGGGATTAATCAGCCCCAGCATTTT. This codes for CASSYAGINQPQHF.

For this clonotype: This could be a read error, since a much larger clone is one nucleotide away. This chain links TRBV7-2 with TRBJ2-3; 11 bases are a match to TRBD2. Germline lookup yields CDR1 SGHTA and CDR2 FQGNSA. This CDR3 comprises 16 residues. The CDR3 loop reads CVSSLRLAGSTDTQYF. As DNA, the CDR3 is TGTGTCAGCAGCTTACGACTAGCGGGGAGCACAGATACGCAGTATTTT. The whole variable domain, remainder taken from reference TRBV7-2 and TRBJ2-3, is GAGVSQSPSNKVTEKGKDVELRCDPISGHTALYWYRQSLGQGLEFLIYFQGNSAPDKSGLPSDRFSAERTGGSVSTLTIQRTQQEDSAVYLCVSSLRLAGSTDTQYFGPGTRLTVL.

This clonotype was counted only a few times. The chain is built from TRBV25-1 and TRBJ1-2; D possibly corresponds to TRBD1 (5 bases). V was cut by 5 bases and J by 7 bases, with 14 bases left in between. Germline V gene sequence: CDR1 MGHDK, CDR2 SYGVNS. There are 13 residues in the CDR3. The CDR3 here is CASSFGRVLGYTF. The CDR3 region has the DNA TGTGCCAGCAGTTTTGGCAGGGTCCTTGGCTACACCTTC.